This passage covers 13 T cell receptor beta chains from one sample sequenced in a study of identical twins. TCRdb analysed the 5' RACE reads with MiXCR anew, one entry per CDR3 protein. This table holds 500,000 to 600,000 distinct CDR3 sequences, about 20% found once. This same sample was also taken into another study, of T cells expressing NK-cell markers.

The sequencing input was CD4+ T cells sorted from blood. All receptors derive from a woman younger than 30 in good health.

Ten or more counts support this clonotype. The chain carries TRBV5-1 and TRBJ1-1, with unresolved D. Trimming shortened V by 6 bases and J by 0 bases, and 12 bases separated the two germline ends. This CDR3 is built from 14 residues. CDR1 is SGHRS, CDR2 YFSETQ, per germline. The CDR3 sequence: CASTLGSLNTEAFF. The CDR3, as DNA: TGCGCCAGCACCCTTGGCAGTCTGAACACTGAAGCTTTCTTT. The variable domain in full, with the rest retrieved from reference TRBV5-1 and TRBJ1-1, is KAGVTQTPRYLIKTRGQQVTLSCSPISGHRSVSWYQQTPGQGLQFLFEYFSETQRNKGNFPGRFSGRQFSNSRSEMNVSTLELGDSALYLCASTLGSLNTEAFFGQGTRLTVV.

This clonotype was seen more than once but under ten times. The rearrangement uses TRBV5-1 and TRBJ2-3; D may be TRBD2 (6 bases). V was cut by 3 bases and J by 0 bases, with 11 bases left in between. Germline V gene lookup returns CDR1 SGHRS and CDR2 YFSETQ. There are 15 residues in the CDR3. The CDR3 DNA sequence: TGCGCCAGCAGCTGGGGGGACGGAAGCACAGATACGCAGTATTTT. Amino acid sequence: CASSWGDGSTDTQYF.

The chain recombines TRBV24-1 with TRBJ2-1, with D possibly being TRBD2 (5 bases). V lost 3 bases and J lost 12, with 17 bases in between. Germline V gene sequence: CDR1 KGHDR, CDR2 SFDVKD. The CDR3 spans 14 residues. CDR3 sequence reads: CATSDREGWGGQFF. The CDR3 DNA reads TGTGCCACCAGTGATCGAGAGGGCTGGGGTGGGCAGTTCTTC.

This clonotype was recorded many times. The chain uses TRBV29-1 and TRBJ2-5; D unclear. CDR3 length: 11 amino acids. Germline V gene lookup returns CDR1 SQVTM and CDR2 ANQGSEA. V gave up 7 bases and J gave up 5 bases, with 11 bases separating them. CDR3 region: CSALLGETQYF. Written as DNA, the CDR3 is TGCAGCGCCCTTCTGGGGGAGACCCAGTACTTC. Looking up the rest from reference TRBV29-1 and TRBJ2-5 gives the full variable domain: SAVISQKPSRDICQRGTSLTIQCQVDSQVTMMFWYRQQPGQSLTLIATANQGSEATYESGFVIDKFPISRPNLTFSTLTVSNMSPEDSSIYLCSALLGETQYFGPGTRLLVL.

The V and J genes are TRBV2 and TRBJ2-1; possibly TRBD1 or TRBD2 for D (6 bases each). Trimming took 7 bases from V and 0 from J, leaving 16 bases between them. This CDR3 contains 16 residues. CDR1 is SNHLY and CDR2 is FYNNEI in the germline V gene. The CDR3 loop reads CASTGGDRLSYNEQFF. In DNA form, the CDR3 reads TGTGCCAGCACCGGGGGCGACCGGCTCTCCTACAATGAGCAGTTCTTC.

This clonotype was counted many times. The chain is built from TRBV20-1 and TRBJ1-4; D remains unclear. The V gene's germline CDR1 is DFQATT and CDR2 SNEGSKA (reference sequence). The V end was cut by 4 bases, the J end by 8 bases, with 8 bases between. The CDR3 runs 11 residues. The CDR3 sequence: CSAISGEKLFF. DNA for the CDR3: TGCAGTGCTATAAGCGGGGAAAAACTGTTTTTT.

V is TRBV20-1 and J is TRBJ2-5, with D uncertain. Deletions cut 6 bases from V and 7 bases from J, with 15 bases between. Germline CDR1 is DFQATT and CDR2 is SNEGSKA (reference sequence). The CDR3 loop spans 12 amino acids. The CDR3 loop is CSAPRSLGTQYF. As DNA, the CDR3 is TGCAGTGCCCCCCGCAGTCTTGGGACCCAGTACTTC.

The chain recombines TRBV5-1 with TRBJ2-7; 11 bases agree with TRBD2. This CDR3 comprises 15 residues. V lost 7 bases, J lost 2 bases, and 8 bases stayed unmatched. Germline assignment: CDR1 SGHRS and CDR2 YFSETQ. The CDR3 region is CASGLGTSGPYEQYF. Written as DNA, the CDR3 is TGCGCCAGCGGCCTCGGGACTAGCGGCCCCTACGAGCAGTACTTC.

The V gene is TRBV10-3, the J gene TRBJ2-3; maybe TRBD1 (5 bases). This CDR3 is 15 amino acids long. The germline gives CDR1 ENHRY, CDR2 SYGVKD. V was shortened by 3 bases and J by 5 bases, with 15 bases between the two germline ends. CDR3 sequence reads: CAISERVRVEDTQYF. The CDR3 nucleotides are TGTGCCATCAGTGAACGGGTCAGGGTTGAAGATACGCAGTATTTT.

The chain has TRBV6-1 and TRBJ1-6; TRBD1 might be the D (6 bases). Germline V gives CDR1 MNHNS, CDR2 SASEGT. Deletions cut 5 bases from V and 6 bases from J, with 17 bases between. This CDR3 is 16 amino acids long. CDR3 sequence (DNA): TGTGCCAGCAGTACCTACGACGGGACACTTAATTCACCCCTCCACTTT. Protein sequence: CASSTYDGTLNSPLHF.

The chain recombines TRBV5-8 with TRBJ2-7; unclear D gene. Looked up from germline, CDR1 is SGHTS and CDR2 is YDEGEE. The CDR3 extends over 11 amino acids. Between the trimmed V and J ends, which lost 5 bases and 2 bases, there was a span of 5 bases. The CDR3 here is CASRVPYEQYF. The CDR3 nucleotides read TGTGCCAGCAGAGTTCCCTACGAGCAGTACTTC.

The V gene is TRBV5-1, the J gene TRBJ1-4; the match to TRBD1 covers 9 bases. V gave up 4 bases and J gave up 7 bases; unmatched junction bases: 8. The CDR3 length is 15 residues. Germline V gene data show CDR1 as SGHRS and CDR2 as YFSETQ. CDR3 region: CASSPAGTGSEKLFF. The CDR3 DNA is TGCGCCAGCAGCCCAGCCGGGACAGGGAGTGAAAAACTGTTTTTT.

This clonotype showed up just a few times. This rearrangement joins TRBV20-1 to TRBJ1-5, with D unclear. Per germline, CDR1 DFQATT and CDR2 SNEGSKA (reference sequence). The CDR3 extends over 13 amino acids. The V end lost 3 bases, the J end lost 6 bases, and 12 bases lay between the germline ends. The CDR3 DNA is TGCAGTGCTAGGGGTGACGGTGGTCAGCCCCAGCATTTT. It is translated as CSARGDGGQPQHF.